This TCR beta chain was captured in a study of T-cell reconstitution after alpha-beta-depleted transplantation in children. There are many counts of this clonotype. This CDR3 region has 15 residues. V gave up 0 bases and J gave up 3 bases, with 12 bases separating them. CDR1 is SGHRS and CDR2 is YFSETQ in the germline V gene. Unique molecular identifiers were incorporated during preparation of the TCRbeta library. Via MiXCR, TCRdb re-called the PCR reads, giving one row per CDR3 protein. The data contain 670,000 or so distinct CDR3 sequences, around 12% of them singletons. The source is a girl aged 2 to 10 with congenital amegakaryocytic thrombocytopenia, due to receive a stem cell transplant. The sample was PBMCs, taken before TCRalphabeta/CD19-depleted stem cell transplant. This chain connects TRBV5-1 to TRBJ1-1; D is uncertain. The CDR3 loop reads CASSLDEVGDTEAFF. The CDR3, as DNA: TGCGCCAGCAGCTTGGACGAAGTTGGAGACACTGAAGCTTTCTTT.